This entry features one T cell receptor beta chain sequence. Its specificity is unknown. This record belongs to a study of CD8 T cells in Susac syndrome. Susac syndrome patients met recently defined diagnostic criteria for definite or probable disease. General study findings and limits: The CD4+ T cell repertoire of patients with Susac syndrome showed no detectable clonal expansion.

The germline gives CDR1 MGHDK, CDR2 SYGVNS. CDR3 length: 18 residues. Trimming stripped 4 bases from V and 4 bases from J, with 25 bases between. RNA in amounts of roughly 0.5 to 1 ug was reverse transcribed with random hexamers. TCRdb processed the immunoSEQ multiplex PCR reads anew with MiXCR; each CDR3 protein has one entry. The data contain 200,000 to 250,000 distinct CDR3 sequences, roughly 93% of them seen just once; the ten biggest clones take up around 0.16%. The sample comprised CD4+ T cells from PBMCs. This clonotype was obtained from a human donor with Susac syndrome. The V call is TRBV25-1, the J call TRBJ1-2, with D possibly matching TRBD1 (6 bases). In nucleotides, the CDR3 is TGTGCCAGCAGTGGACAGACAGGAGAGGGATGGGGGGGCTATGGCTACACCTTC. Amino acid sequence: CASSGQTGEGWGGYGYTF.